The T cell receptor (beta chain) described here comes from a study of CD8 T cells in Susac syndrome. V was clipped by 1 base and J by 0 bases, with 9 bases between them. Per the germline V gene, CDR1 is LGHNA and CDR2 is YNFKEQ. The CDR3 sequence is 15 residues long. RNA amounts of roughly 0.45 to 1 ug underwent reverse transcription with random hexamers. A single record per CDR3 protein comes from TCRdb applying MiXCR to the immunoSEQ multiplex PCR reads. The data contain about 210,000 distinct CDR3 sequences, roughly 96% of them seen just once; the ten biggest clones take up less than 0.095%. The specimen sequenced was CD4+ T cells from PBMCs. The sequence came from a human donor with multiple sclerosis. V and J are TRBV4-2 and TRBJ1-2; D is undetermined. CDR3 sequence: CASSQVTAANYGYTF. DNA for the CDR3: TGTGCCAGCAGCCAAGTCACAGCAGCTAACTATGGCTACACCTTC.